These 17 T cell receptor beta chains were all obtained from the same sample, sequenced in a study of T-cell memory formation after mild COVID-19. TCRdb re-derived calls from the 5' RACE reads in MiXCR, one entry per CDR3 protein. The sample carries over 300,000 distinct CDR3 sequences, around 20% recorded once. The sample comprised PBMCs or a T cell subset sorted from them (not recorded which). Receptors originate from a young man who had mild COVID-19 (a few samples of this study predate the infection). Cell type and time point are not known.

J is TRBJ1-2 and V is TRBV10-3; no clear D gene. Germline values: CDR1 ENHRY, CDR2 SYGVKD. The CDR3 runs to 13 residues. Trimming left V 7 bases short and J 6 bases short, with 15 bases between. CDR3 DNA: TGTGCCATCACCCCGGACCCACGCAATGGCTACACCTTC. Translation: CAITPDPRNGYTF.

This clonotype was recorded a few times. The rearrangement joins TRBV20-1 to TRBJ2-7; D is perhaps TRBD1 or TRBD2 (5 bases each). Trimming removed 6 bases at V and 6 bases at J, with 12 bases between. This CDR3 is 11 amino acids long. Germline values: CDR1 DFQATT, CDR2 SNEGSKA (reference sequence). The CDR3 coding sequence is TGCAGTGCGGCCCGGGGCCTCGAGCAGTACTTC. Translated: CSAARGLEQYF.

This clonotype was counted between two and nine times. The chain uses TRBV6-6 and TRBJ2-7; 7 bases are a match to TRBD1. There are 13 residues in the CDR3. Germline V gene sequence: CDR1 MNHNY, CDR2 SVGAGI (reference sequence). V dropped 6 bases and J dropped 3; count of bases not matched to a gene: 5. The CDR3 DNA reads as TGTGCCAGCAGGCCGGACAGGAACTACGAGCAGTACTTC. Protein sequence: CASRPDRNYEQYF.

The rearrangement links TRBV4-3 to TRBJ1-2, with D possibly matching TRBD1 (5 bases). V dropped 5 bases and J dropped 7 bases, with 20 bases sitting between them. The germline V gene has CDR1 LGHNA and CDR2 YSLEER. CDR3 length: 15 residues. The CDR3 DNA follows: TGCGCCAGCAGCATCCGGGGCGCGCTGGTCGGTGGCTACACCTTC. Residues: CASSIRGALVGGYTF.

There are a few counts of this clonotype. The chain couples TRBV9 to TRBJ1-2; D unresolved. Germline V gives CDR1 SGDLS, CDR2 YYNGEE. Between the trimmed V and J ends, which lost 2 bases and 8 bases, there was a span of 13 bases. This CDR3 spans 13 amino acids. CDR3 region: CASSVSEIGGYTF. CDR3 bases: TGTGCCAGCAGCGTCTCGGAGATCGGGGGCTACACCTTC.

The chain has TRBV18 and TRBJ1-1, with 8 nucleotides matching TRBD1. Germline V gene sequence: CDR1 KGHSH, CDR2 LQKENI. CDR3 length: 12 amino acids. V was clipped by 11 bases and J by 1 base; unmatched bases: 3. The CDR3 loop is CASGGANTEAFF. The CDR3 nucleotides read TGTGCCTCAGGGGGCGCGAACACTGAAGCTTTCTTT.

The V call is TRBV27, the J call TRBJ2-7; D gene uncertain. Per germline, CDR1 MNHEY and CDR2 SMNVEV (reference sequence). Trimming removed 6 bases from V and 0 bases from J, with 15 bases in between. The CDR3 sequence is 15 residues long. The CDR3 here is CASSPLSVISYEQYF. For the CDR3, the DNA is TGTGCCAGCAGCCCCCTCTCCGTGATCTCCTACGAGCAGTACTTC.

The rearrangement links TRBV5-6 to TRBJ2-3; D not resolved. Trimming removed 3 bases from V and 2 bases from J, with 7 bases in between. CDR1 and CDR2 (germline): SGHDT, YYEEEE. CDR3 size: 13 residues. The CDR3, as DNA: TGTGCCAGCAGCTCAACTCTCACAGATACGCAGTATTTT. Protein: CASSSTLTDTQYF.

This clonotype was counted at least ten times. The CDR3 is CASSSGTGSQKEQYF. Written as DNA, the CDR3 is TGTGCCAGCAGCTCCGGGACAGGCTCCCAGAAGGAGCAGTACTTC. The J gene is TRBJ2-7, the V gene TRBV7-3; 8 bases map to TRBD1. With V trimmed by 4 bases and J by 7 bases, 12 bases remained unmatched. This CDR3 is 15 amino acids long. Per germline, CDR1 SGHTA and CDR2 FQGTGA.

V and J are TRBV6-5 and TRBJ2-3; 10 nucleotides line up with TRBD2. CDR3 length: 15 amino acids. Trimming at V came to 2 bases and at J to 6 bases, leaving 5 bases not matched to a gene. CDR1 is MNHEY and CDR2 is SVGAGI in the germline V gene. The CDR3 here is CASSYQAGGRDTQYF. For the CDR3, the DNA is TGTGCCAGCAGTTACCAAGCGGGGGGGCGTGATACGCAGTATTTT.

This chain links TRBV5-1 with TRBJ1-3; D remains ambiguous. The V gene's germline CDR1 is SGHRS and CDR2 YFSETQ. V lost 0 bases and J lost 13, with 14 bases in between. The CDR3 covers 13 residues. CDR3 protein: CASSLAGLSIIYF. CDR3 DNA: TGCGCCAGCAGCTTGGCGGGCCTCAGCATTATATATTTT.

The chain employs TRBV6-6 and TRBJ1-6; D gene unclear. The CDR3 loop spans 9 amino acids. The V and J ends lost 8 bases and 9 bases respectively, with 2 bases between them. The germline V gene has CDR1 MNHNY and CDR2 SVGAGI (reference sequence). The CDR3: CASGSPLHF. CDR3 DNA sequence: TGTGCCAGCGGTTCACCCCTCCACTTT.

The chain is built from TRBV20-1 and TRBJ2-6; D ambiguous. The CDR3 contains 13 residues. The V end was cut by 5 bases, the J end by 0 bases, with 5 bases between. CDR1 DFQATT and CDR2 SNEGSKA come from the germline V gene (reference sequence). Written as DNA, the CDR3 is TGCAGTGCTGCCGACTCTGGGGCCAACGTCCTGACTTTC. It specifies CSAADSGANVLTF.

This chain joins TRBV5-5 and TRBJ1-1, with 7 bases fitting TRBD1. Trimming at V came to 3 bases and at J to 1 base, leaving 6 bases not matched to a gene. The CDR3 length is 15 residues. Germline CDR1 and CDR2: SGHKS and YYEKEE (reference sequence). CDR3: CASSYRQGWNTEAFF. DNA for the CDR3: TGTGCCAGCAGCTACCGACAGGGCTGGAACACTGAAGCTTTCTTT.

This sequence joins TRBV12-3 or TRBV12-4 and TRBJ1-5; 7 bases are a match to TRBD1. The CDR3 extends over 14 amino acids. J lost 4 bases, V lost 4 bases, and 4 bases had no gene match. CDR3 sequence reads: CASSYRGLNQPQHF. As DNA, the CDR3 is TGTGCCAGCAGTTACAGGGGCCTAAATCAGCCCCAGCATTTT.

Ten or more counts support this clonotype. V usage is TRBV4-3 and J usage is TRBJ2-5; 9 nucleotides line up with TRBD2. Trimming removed 4 bases from V and 2 bases from J; junction bases left unmatched: 14. This CDR3 is built from 18 residues. Per germline, CDR1 LGHNA and CDR2 YSLEER. CDR3 amino acids: CASSPMRASGDPQETQYF. DNA of the CDR3: TGCGCCAGCAGCCCGATGAGGGCTAGCGGGGACCCACAAGAGACCCAGTACTTC.

This clonotype was counted between two and nine times. The CDR3 DNA reads TGTGCCAGCAGCTTGCTAGGGCGTTACGAGCAGTACTTC. It translates to CASSLLGRYEQYF. The V call is TRBV7-9, the J call TRBJ2-7; D gene ambiguous. Germline V gives CDR1 SEHNR, CDR2 FQNEAQ (reference sequence). The V end lost 3 bases, the J end lost 4 bases, and 10 bases lay between the germline ends. This CDR3 contains 13 residues.